This TCR beta chain was recorded in a study of cytomegalovirus exposure and HLA in healthy donors. Study-wide results and caveats: Later work found that TCR association rates differed between HLA loci; DRB1 had the most and HLA-C the fewest.

Of note for this clone: The target antigen is unknown.

The PCR employed 60 Vbeta primers together with 13 Jbeta primers. The data were produced by immunoSEQ multiplex PCR, yet TCRdb's version contains in-frame clones alone and is incomplete. Here the sample spans 65,000 to 85,000 clones, about nine tenths being singletons. Trimming removed 6 bases from V and 5 bases from J; junction bases left unmatched: 8. The CDR3 is 15 residues long. CDR1 and CDR2 (germline): SGHTA, FQGTGA. Specimen: PBMCs. V is TRBV7-3 and J is TRBJ2-2; 8 nucleotides line up with TRBD2. The clonotype was recovered from a woman in her 30s in good health and CMV-seronegative. CDR3 sequence reads: CASSRGLGGTGELFF. DNA of the CDR3: TGTGCCAGCAGTAGGGGACTAGGCGGTACCGGGGAGCTGTTTTTT.